This T cell receptor beta chain was identified during a study of human T cells and chemical hapten exposure. Time point meaning: patch test 2, 6 weeks after DPC sensitization. Treatment: therapeutic diphenylcyclopropenone sensitization with weekly scalp DPC. TCRdb fed the RACE reads into MiXCR, producing one record per CDR3 protein. This table has 350,000 to 400,000 distinct CDR3 sequences, under 6.5% appearing once. Trimming shortened V by 4 bases and J by 0 bases, and 13 bases separated the two germline ends. The CDR3 sequence is 17 residues long. Germline assignment: CDR1 MNHNS and CDR2 SASEGT. This clonotype was seen only a few times.

The sample in question was whole blood, obtained in connection with sensitization to the hapten diphenylcyclopropenone (DPC). The chain employs TRBV6-1 and TRBJ2-6; D uncertain. The receptor's source is a woman aged 18-29 years with alopecia areata. Some clones in this sample may be carry-over from other donors' samples. The CDR3 region is CASSVAGASSGANVLTF. The CDR3 region has the DNA TGTGCCAGCAGTGTGGCAGGAGCCAGCTCTGGGGCCAACGTCCTGACTTTC.